This entry lists 7 T cell receptor beta chains sequenced from one sample in a study of identical twins. TCRdb reanalysed the 5' RACE reads using MiXCR and keeps one entry per CDR3 protein. This sample yields 450,000 to 650,000 distinct CDR3 sequences, of which approximately 9.6% are seen a single time; around 3% belongs to the top ten. The sample also formed part of further work on yellow fever vaccine responses in identical twins.

Sequenced input: PBMCs. These receptor sequences come from a woman younger than 30 in good health.

V usage is TRBV12-3 or TRBV12-4 and J usage is TRBJ2-5; 8 nucleotides line up with TRBD2. This CDR3 is built from 14 residues. The junction had 8 bases not matched to a gene; V was cut back by 3 bases and J by 8 bases. CDR3 nucleotide sequence: TGTGCCAGCAGTTTTTTGATCGGGGGGGACACCCAGTACTTC. The encoded protein is CASSFLIGGDTQYF.

This clonotype was picked up many times. J is TRBJ1-5 and V is TRBV7-9; D possibly corresponds to TRBD1 (5 bases). The CDR3 has 13 residues. V was cut by 3 bases and J by 7 bases, with 10 bases left in between. Germline-derived CDR1 and CDR2 are SEHNR and FQNEAQ (reference sequence). CDR3 in DNA: TGTGCCAGCAGCTTCCAGGGAGCCCAGCCCCAGCATTTT. Protein: CASSFQGAQPQHF.

This clonotype was observed a few times. This chain links TRBV9 with TRBJ2-1; D remains ambiguous. The germline gives CDR1 SGDLS, CDR2 YYNGEE. The length of the CDR3 is 12 residues. V dropped 2 bases and J dropped 12 bases, with 12 bases sitting between them. The DNA of the CDR3 is TGTGCCAGCAGCGTCTCCAAAAATCCGCAGTTCTTC. Encoded protein: CASSVSKNPQFF.

This clonotype appeared many times. The chain is built from TRBV10-3 and TRBJ1-2; maybe TRBD1 (5 bases). Germline V gene lookup returns CDR1 ENHRY and CDR2 SYGVKD. The CDR3 covers 15 residues. The V end lost 0 bases, the J end lost 4 bases, and 12 bases lay between the germline ends. In DNA, the CDR3 is TGTGCCATCAGTGAGTCCCGGGACGGATCCTATGGCTACACCTTC. Its protein is CAISESRDGSYGYTF.

This clonotype was detected ten times or more. V gene TRBV12-3 or TRBV12-4 combines with J gene TRBJ2-1, with 14 bases identical to TRBD2. V shed 5 bases, J shed 2 bases, and the junction held 5 bases outside the gene matches. The CDR3 has 17 amino acids. This chain's CDR3 is CASSPGTSGRTYNEQFF. CDR3 bases: TGTGCCAGCAGTCCTGGGACTAGCGGGAGAACCTACAATGAGCAGTTCTTC.

The CDR3: CSLGPGGYEQYF. In DNA, the CDR3 is TGCAGCCTTGGTCCAGGGGGCTACGAGCAGTACTTC. The V call is TRBV29-1, the J call TRBJ2-7, with 7 nucleotides matching TRBD1. Germline CDR1 SQVTM, CDR2 ANQGSEA. V shed 8 bases, J shed 3 bases, and the junction held 7 bases outside the gene matches. The length of the CDR3 is 12 residues.

J is TRBJ1-4 and V is TRBV7-9; no clear D. The CDR3 covers 12 residues. V gave up 2 bases and J gave up 8 bases, with 6 bases separating them. Germline V gene data show CDR1 as SEHNR and CDR2 as FQNEAQ (reference sequence). CDR3 DNA sequence: TGTGCCAGCAGCTTAACCTCCGAAAAACTGTTTTTT. Its protein is CASSLTSEKLFF. Combining the CDR3 with reference TRBV7-9 and TRBJ1-4 gives the whole variable domain DTGVSQNPRHKITKRGQNVTFRCDPISEHNRLYWYRQTLGQGPEFLTYFQNEAQLEKSRLLSDRFSAERPKGSFSTLEIQRTEQGDSAMYLCASSLTSEKLFFGSGTQLSVL.